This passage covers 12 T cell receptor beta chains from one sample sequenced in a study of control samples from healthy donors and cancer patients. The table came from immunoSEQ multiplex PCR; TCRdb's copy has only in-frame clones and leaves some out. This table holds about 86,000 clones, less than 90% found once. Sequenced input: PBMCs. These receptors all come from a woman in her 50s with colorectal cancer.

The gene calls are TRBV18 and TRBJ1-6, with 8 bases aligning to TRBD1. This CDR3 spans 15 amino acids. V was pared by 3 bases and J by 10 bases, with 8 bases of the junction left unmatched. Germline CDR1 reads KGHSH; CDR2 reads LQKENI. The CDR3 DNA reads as TGTGCCAGCTCACCTGATCAACAGGGGGGATCACCCCTCCACTTT. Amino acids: CASSPDQQGGSPLHF.

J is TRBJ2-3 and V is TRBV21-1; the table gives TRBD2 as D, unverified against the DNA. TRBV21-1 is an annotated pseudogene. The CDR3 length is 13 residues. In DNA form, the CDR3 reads TGTGCCAGCAGCAAGGTCAGACTTGCTACGCAGTATTTT. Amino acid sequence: CASSKVRLATQYF.

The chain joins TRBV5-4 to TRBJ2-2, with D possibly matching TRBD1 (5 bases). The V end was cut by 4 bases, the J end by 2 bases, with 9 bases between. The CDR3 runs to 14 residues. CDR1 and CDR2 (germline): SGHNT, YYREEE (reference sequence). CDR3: CASSRDRNTGELFF. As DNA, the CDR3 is TGTGCCAGCAGCCGCGACAGAAACACCGGGGAGCTGTTTTTT.

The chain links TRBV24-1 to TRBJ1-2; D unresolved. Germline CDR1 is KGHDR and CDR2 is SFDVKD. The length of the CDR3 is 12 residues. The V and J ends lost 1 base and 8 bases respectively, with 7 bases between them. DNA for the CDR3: TGTGCCACCAGTGATTTTTGGGGAGGCTACACCTTC. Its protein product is CATSDFWGGYTF.

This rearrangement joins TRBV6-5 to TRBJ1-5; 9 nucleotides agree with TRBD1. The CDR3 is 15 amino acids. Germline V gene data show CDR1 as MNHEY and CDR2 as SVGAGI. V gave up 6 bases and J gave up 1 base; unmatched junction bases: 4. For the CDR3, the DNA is TGTGCCAGCAGAGCGGGACAGGGAAGCAATCAGCCCCAGCATTTT. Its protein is CASRAGQGSNQPQHF.

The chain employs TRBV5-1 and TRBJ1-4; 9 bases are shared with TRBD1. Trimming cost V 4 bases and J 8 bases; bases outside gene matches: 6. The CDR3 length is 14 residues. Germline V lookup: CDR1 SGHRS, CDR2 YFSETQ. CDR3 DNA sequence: TGCGCCAGCAGCACTACAGGGGGCAACGAAAAACTGTTTTTT. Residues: CASSTTGGNEKLFF.

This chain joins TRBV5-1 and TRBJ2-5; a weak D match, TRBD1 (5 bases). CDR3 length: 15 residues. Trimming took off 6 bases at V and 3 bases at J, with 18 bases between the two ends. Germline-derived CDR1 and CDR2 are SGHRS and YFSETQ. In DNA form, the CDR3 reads TGCGCCAGCACCCCCCAAGGCAGGGTAGAAGAGACCCAGTACTTC. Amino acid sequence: CASTPQGRVEETQYF.

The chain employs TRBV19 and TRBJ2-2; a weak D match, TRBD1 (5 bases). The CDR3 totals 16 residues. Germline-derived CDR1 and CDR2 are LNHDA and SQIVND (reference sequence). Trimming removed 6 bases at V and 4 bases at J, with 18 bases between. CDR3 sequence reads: CASRTPGQGVTGELFF. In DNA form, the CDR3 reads TGTGCCAGTAGGACCCCCGGTCAGGGCGTCACCGGGGAGCTGTTTTTT. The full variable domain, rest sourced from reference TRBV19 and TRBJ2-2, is DGGITQSPKYLFRKEGQNVTLSCEQNLNHDAMYWYRQDPGQGLRLIYYSQIVNDFQKGDIAEGYSVSREKKESFPLTVTSAQKNPTAFYLCASRTPGQGVTGELFFGEGSRLTVL.

CDR3 coding DNA: TGTGCCAGCAGCTTCCCCCCGGGGGGGAACAATGAGCAGTTCTTC. It codes for CASSFPPGGNNEQFF. The gene calls are TRBV7-8 and TRBJ2-1; 8 bases align to TRBD2. CDR1 SGHVS and CDR2 FQNEAQ come from the germline V gene. The CDR3 has 15 amino acids. V was clipped by 3 bases and J by 5 bases; unmatched bases: 6.

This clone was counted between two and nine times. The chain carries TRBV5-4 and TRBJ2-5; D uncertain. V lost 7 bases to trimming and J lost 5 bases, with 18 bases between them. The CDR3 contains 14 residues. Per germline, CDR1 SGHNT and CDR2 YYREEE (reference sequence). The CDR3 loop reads CASGLMDGRETQYF. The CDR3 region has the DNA TGTGCCAGCGGGCTAATGGACGGCCGGGAGACCCAGTACTTC.

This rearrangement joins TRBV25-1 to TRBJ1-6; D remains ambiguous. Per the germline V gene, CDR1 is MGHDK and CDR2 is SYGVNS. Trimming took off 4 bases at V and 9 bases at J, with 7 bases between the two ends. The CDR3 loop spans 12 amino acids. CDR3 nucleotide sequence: TGTGCCAGCAGTGGGCGGCGTTCACCCCTCCACTTT. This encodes CASSGRRSPLHF.

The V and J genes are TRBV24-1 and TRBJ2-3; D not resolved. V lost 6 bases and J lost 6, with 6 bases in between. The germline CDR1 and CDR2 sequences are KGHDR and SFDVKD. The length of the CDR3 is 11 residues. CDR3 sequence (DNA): TGTGCCACCAGTTACGGGGATACGCAGTATTTT. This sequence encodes CATSYGDTQYF.